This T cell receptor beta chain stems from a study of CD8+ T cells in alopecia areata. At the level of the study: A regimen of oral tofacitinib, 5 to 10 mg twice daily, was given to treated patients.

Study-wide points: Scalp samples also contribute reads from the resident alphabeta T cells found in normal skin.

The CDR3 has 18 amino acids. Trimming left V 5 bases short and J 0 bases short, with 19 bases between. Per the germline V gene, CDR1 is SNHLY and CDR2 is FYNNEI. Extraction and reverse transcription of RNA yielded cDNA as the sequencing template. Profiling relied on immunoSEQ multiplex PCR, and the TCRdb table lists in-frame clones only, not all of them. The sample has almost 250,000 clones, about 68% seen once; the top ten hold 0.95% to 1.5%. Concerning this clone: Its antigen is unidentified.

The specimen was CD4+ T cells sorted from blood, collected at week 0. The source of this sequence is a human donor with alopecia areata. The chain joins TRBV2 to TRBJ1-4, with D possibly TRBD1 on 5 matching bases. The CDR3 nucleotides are TGTGCCAGCAGTATGGGGCCAGGTCCCGATGCAACTAATGAAAAACTGTTTTTT. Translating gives CASSMGPGPDATNEKLFF.